This T cell receptor beta chain was documented in a study of T cells expressing NK-cell markers (dated by TCRdb to 2019 to 2021). Study-level background: Fewer than ten donors provided sorted CD3+CD56+NKG2C+, CD3+CD56+NKG2C- and CD3+CD56-NKG2C+ T-cell subsets, whose TCR beta-chain repertoires were profiled. All eight donors whose samples were sequenced were randomly selected healthy volunteers, three of them men and five women. Sequencing of the libraries produced 2 x 150 bp reads on Illumina HiSeq 2000/2500, MiSeq or NextSeq. Of the eight sequenced donors, seven were found to be HCMV-seropositive and one was found to be HCMV-seronegative.

HCMV serostatus was determined by detecting HCMV-specific IgG in serum with a commercial ELISA kit. Ficoll density gradient centrifugation was used to isolate peripheral blood mononuclear cells from blood. The sequencer was an Illumina HiSeq 2000. The TCR beta cDNA libraries were made using 5'RACE template switching, a step that added both a universal primer site and unique molecular identifiers. Synthesis of cDNA was primed from the TCR beta constant segment and was followed by two consecutive PCR amplification steps. In the authors' own workflow: Reads were demultiplexed and grouped by UMI with MIGEC, and clonotypes were assembled and quantified with MiTCR. To remove erroneous sequences, TCR cDNA sequences were retained only when supported by two or more reads. Downstream repertoire analysis used the tcR package, and clonotypes were matched across fractions by CDR3 nucleotide sequence plus V segment. VDJmatch was used to annotate antigen specificity against VDJdb, with one amino acid substitution allowed in CDR3. TCRdb reprocessed the reads, so every CDR3 protein sequence counts as one entry and DNA is not shown. The V and J calls and clone size are TCRdb's, not the authors'. The sample table on file contains 440,000 or so distinct CDR3 sequences. Roughly 8% of the sample rests with the top ten.

With regard to this clonotype: No cognate antigen has been identified for it.

Based on the germline V gene (reference sequence), the CDR1 and CDR2 sequences are DFQATT and SNEGSKA. The CDR3 runs 15 residues from the cysteine to the phenylalanine. The record lacks a DNA sequence. What the authors observed across the whole study: It remained unclear whether the expanded NKG2C-expressing T cell clones were specific for HCMV antigens. Those dominant clonotypes were again the most abundant among CD3+CD56-NKG2C+ cells in four donors, at about 25-65%. In several donors, the dominant CD3+CD56+NKG2C+ clonotypes were found to rank among the top 10 CD8+ clonotypes and to make up about 1.0-7.5% of CD8+ T cells.

Specimen: blood T cells: a sorted CD56 or NKG2C T cell subset, CD4+ or CD8+ T cells, or bulk PBMC T cells (not recorded which). This receptor was obtained from a woman aged 18 to 69 in good health. Here the chain combines TRBV20-1 and TRBJ2-3; TCRdb's assignment of TRBD2 cannot be checked, as there is no DNA. The CDR3 protein is CSARPGLADSDTQYF.